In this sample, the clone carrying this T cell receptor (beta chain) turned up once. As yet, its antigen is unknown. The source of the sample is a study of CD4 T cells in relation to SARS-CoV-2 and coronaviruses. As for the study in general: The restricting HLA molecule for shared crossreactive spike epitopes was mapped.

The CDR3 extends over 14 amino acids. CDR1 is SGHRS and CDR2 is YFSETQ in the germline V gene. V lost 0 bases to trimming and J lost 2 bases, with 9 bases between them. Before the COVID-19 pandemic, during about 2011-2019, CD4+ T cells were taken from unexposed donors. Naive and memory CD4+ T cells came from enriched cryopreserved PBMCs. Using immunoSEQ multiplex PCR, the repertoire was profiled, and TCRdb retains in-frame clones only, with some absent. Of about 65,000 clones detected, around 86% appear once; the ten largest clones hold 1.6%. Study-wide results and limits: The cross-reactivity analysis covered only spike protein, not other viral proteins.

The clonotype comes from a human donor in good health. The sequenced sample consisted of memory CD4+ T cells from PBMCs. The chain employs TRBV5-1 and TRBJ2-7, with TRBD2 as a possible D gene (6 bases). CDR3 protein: CASSLGGDPYEQYF. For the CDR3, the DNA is TGCGCCAGCAGCTTGGGGGGGGACCCCTACGAGCAGTACTTC.